This TCR beta chain was recovered during a study of radiotherapy plus CTLA-4 blockade in lung cancer. Treatment of patients with chemo-refractory metastatic non-small-cell lung cancer consisted of focal radiation plus CTLA-4 blockade with ipilimumab. The CDR3 runs 15 residues. Per the germline V gene, CDR1 is SNHLY and CDR2 is FYNNEI. V shed 6 bases and J 5 bases; nucleotides not matched to a gene: 12. Produced via immunoSEQ multiplex PCR; TCRdb's table is partial and in-frame only. The sample consists of around 30,000 clones, about four fifths of them appearing once. This sequence joins TRBV2 and TRBJ2-7; TRBD2 matches 8 bases. This sequence was found in a human donor with non-small cell lung cancer that progressed on radiotherapy plus ipilimumab. Here the sequenced sample was peripheral blood, taken from a patient treated with radiotherapy plus ipilimumab. The CDR3 bases are TGTGCCAGCAGCCGCGGCCCAGCGGGAGAAAACGAGCAGTACTTC. Translating gives CASSRGPAGENEQYF.